This T cell receptor (beta chain) was profiled in a study of blood T cell repertoires in COVID-19. Study details: Italy, Spain and the United States were the sources of the convalescent and acute COVID-19 samples. PBMCs, B-cell-depleted T cells, or T cells were the source of the cDNA or gDNA that made up the material.

Germline V gene sequence: CDR1 SGHDT, CDR2 YYEEEE. The CDR3 extends over 18 amino acids. Losses at the gene ends were 2 bases for V and 2 bases for J; bases not matched to a gene: 10. In the original processing: Estimation of nucleated cell counts was performed using reference gene primer amplification. Assay used: immunoSEQ multiplex PCR; TCRdb lists only in-frame clones, some missing. V, J and clone size are taken as reported in that table, and D and trimming were inferred from the DNA itself. The data show over 200,000 clones, with 75% to 90% seen just once and 5.1% held by the top ten. The receptor's source is a human donor in a cohort sampled during active COVID-19. The sequenced sample was peripheral blood. This chain links TRBV5-6 with TRBJ2-7; 13 bases are shared with TRBD2. The CDR3 loop is CASSLYWTSGSLPYEQYF. DNA for the CDR3: TGTGCCAGCAGCTTATATTGGACTAGCGGGAGTTTACCCTACGAGCAGTACTTC.